This T cell receptor (beta chain) was documented in a study of blood T cell repertoires in COVID-19. About the study: Spain, Italy and the United States supplied samples that represented acute and convalescent COVID-19.

As processed by the authors: Estimated nucleated cell counts came from reference gene primer amplification. Profiling relied on immunoSEQ multiplex PCR, and the TCRdb table lists in-frame clones only, not all of them. V, J and clone size were drawn from that table, and D and trimming were deduced from the DNA. The table lists about 160,000 clones, 80% to 90% of them singletons, with nearly 8% in the top ten. Germline CDR1 reads MNHEY; CDR2 reads SMNVEV (reference sequence). V was pared by 3 bases and J by 1 base, with 9 bases between. This CDR3 region has 14 residues. Cohort placement rested on clinical history that participants reported themselves.

The TCR originated in a woman in her 50s who had recovered from COVID-19. The rearrangement uses TRBV27 and TRBJ1-1, with D unresolved. The sequencing input was PBMCs or T cells enriched from blood (not recorded which). The CDR3 DNA is TGTGCCAGCAGTTTCCGAGATAAGAACACTGAAGCTTTCTTT. Its translation is CASSFRDKNTEAFF.